Listed below are T cell receptor beta chains from one sample, sequenced in a study of OX40 agonist ivuxolimab in advanced cancers. Assay: immunoSEQ multiplex PCR; the TCRdb copy retains only in-frame clones and omits some. This sample has about 69,000 clones, with roughly 87% found just once. Sequenced material: CD4+ or CD8+ T cells sorted from blood, taken in a trial of the OX40 agonist ivuxolimab. Receptor source: an adult with an advanced solid tumor such as melanoma, head and neck, liver or kidney cancer. CDR3s include the opening cysteine and the closing phenylalanine or tryptophan. The D gene is left open where the match is weak. Clone size is shown for a subset of rows, as once, few, many or a class of expanded clone.

size | J | V | D | CDR3 | DNA
NA | TRBJ2-7 | TRBV5-6 | NA | CASSIGLEYEQYF | TGTGCCAGCAGCATTGGTTTGGAATACGAGCAGTACTTC
medium-sized | TRBJ1-2 | TRBV7-9 | TRBD1 | CASSPRQGWYTF | TGTGCCAGCAGCCCCCGACAGGGGTGGTACACCTTC
NA | TRBJ2-7 | TRBV14 | NA | CASSQRPIPSYEQYF | TGTGCCAGCAGCCAGAGACCGATCCCCTCCTACGAGCAGTACTTC
NA | TRBJ1-6 | TRBV18 | NA | CASSRQALNSPLHF | TGTGCCAGCTCACGACAGGCCCTCAATTCACCCCTCCACTTT
NA | TRBJ2-1 | TRBV11-2 | NA | CASSFQKSSYNEQFF | TGTGCCAGCAGCTTTCAGAAGAGCTCCTACAATGAGCAGTTCTTC
NA | TRBJ1-5 | TRBV7-6 | TRBD1 | CASSSRTGSQPQHF | TGTGCCAGCAGCTCGCGGACAGGGAGCCAGCCCCAGCATTTT
once | TRBJ2-7 | TRBV6-6 | TRBD2 | CASMTSGSYEQYF | TGTGCCAGCATGACTAGCGGATCCTACGAGCAGTACTTC
NA | TRBJ1-5 | TRBV28 | NA | CASTTQMFQPQHF | TGTGCCAGCACTACCCAAATGTTCCAGCCCCAGCATTTT
NA | TRBJ1-1 | TRBV4-2 | NA | CASSKQGSRTEAFF | TGTGCCAGCAGCAAGCAGGGCAGCCGTACTGAAGCTTTCTTT
NA | TRBJ1-5 | TRBV19 | NA | CATSWGVTQHF | TGTGCCACCAGCTGGGGGGTGACCCAGCATTTT
NA | TRBJ1-1 | TRBV6-1 | TRBD1 | CASSERTGSGTEAFF | TGTGCCAGCAGTGAAAGGACAGGGTCCGGCACTGAAGCTTTCTTT
NA | TRBJ2-2 | TRBV27 | TRBD2 | CASSLSVHGGGGAWGGELFF | TGTGCCAGCAGTTTATCTGTCCATGGTGGCGGGGGGGCCTGGGGCGGGGAGCTGTTTTTT
NA | TRBJ2-5 | TRBV9 | TRBD2 | CASSPGLAGGWETQYF | TGTGCCAGCAGCCCCGGACTAGCGGGAGGGTGGGAGACCCAGTACTTC
once | TRBJ1-2 | TRBV6-1 | NA | CASTLWGLSNYGYTF | TGTGCCAGCACCCTGTGGGGCCTAAGTAACTATGGCTACACCTTC
NA | TRBJ2-1 | TRBV5-1 | TRBD2 | CASSSLAGGGNEQFF | TGCGCCAGCAGCTCCTTAGCGGGAGGGGGTAATGAGCAGTTCTTC
NA | TRBJ1-3 | TRBV15 | NA | CATSSLRDPATGNTIYF | TGTGCCACCAGCAGCCTAAGGGACCCGGCCACTGGAAACACCATATATTTT
once | TRBJ2-2 | TRBV14 | TRBD1 | CASSHYRGLNWENTGELFF | TGTGCCAGCAGCCACTACAGGGGGCTTAATTGGGAGAACACCGGGGAGCTGTTTTTT
few | TRBJ2-5 | TRBV5-1 | TRBD2 | CASSPKGLDQETQYF | TGCGCCAGCAGCCCCAAGGGACTAGACCAAGAGACCCAGTACTTC
few | TRBJ2-1 | TRBV5-6 | NA | CASSPGSEEFF | TGTGCCAGCAGCCCCGGGTCAGAAGAGTTCTTC
NA | TRBJ2-7 | TRBV11-3 | NA | CASSPGHYEQYF | TGTGCCAGCAGCCCAGGGCACTACGAGCAGTACTTC
NA | TRBJ1-5 | TRBV18 | NA | CASSPTHTGANQPQHF | TGTGCCAGCTCACCCACACATACAGGTGCGAATCAGCCCCAGCATTTT
NA | TRBJ1-5 | TRBV19 | TRBD1 | CATFPTGGSNQPQHF | TGTGCCACCTTCCCGACAGGGGGTAGCAATCAGCCCCAGCATTTT